This section outlines one T cell receptor beta chain sequence together with its context. Its antigen is as yet unknown. Germline CDR1 and CDR2: SGHNT and YYREEE (reference sequence). This CDR3 has 13 amino acids. V lost 4 bases, J lost 4 bases, and 9 bases lay in between. This entry is derived from a study of cytomegalovirus exposure and HLA in healthy donors. Findings and limits, study-wide: Accurate prediction of most subjects' HLA-A and HLA-B alleles from TCR beta sequences was reported. Donors belonging to an Asian-associated ancestry cluster reportedly showed fewer N-insertions in productive TCRs than the roughly 670-donor mean, according to what a later analysis found. Several of the most significant clusters appeared linked to common viral pathogens, based on a later analysis.

The primer mix had 60 Vbeta and 13 Jbeta primers. Sequencing used immunoSEQ multiplex PCR; TCRdb keeps in-frame clones, though not all of them. The sample comprises some 180,000 clones, approximately 77% of which are singletons, and 3.4% rests with the top ten. This receptor was taken from a man aged 40-49 years in good health and CMV-seropositive. The source material was PBMCs. The chain uses TRBV5-4 and TRBJ1-5; D possibly corresponds to TRBD1 (6 bases). The CDR3 is CASSADSNQPQHF. The CDR3 nucleotides are TGTGCCAGCAGCGCGGACAGTAATCAGCCCCAGCATTTT.